Listed here is a single T cell receptor beta chain. This clonotype was seen a handful of times. The clone's antigen remains unknown. Nothing much larger sits one base from this clone, and base qualities are not available. These reads were obtained on an Illumina NovaSeq 6000. cDNA libraries for TCRalpha and TCRbeta were prepared by 5'RACE using constant-segment primers, with sample barcodes and unique molecular identifiers added. Trizol reagent was used to extract RNA from every sample. Amplification of the libraries took two PCR steps, and the second step added a second sample barcode plus Illumina TruSeq adapters. The libraries were sequenced on an Illumina NovaSeq using 2 x 150 bp paired-end reads. The authors processed their data as follows. Reads were demultiplexed and collapsed into UMI-guided consensus sequences with migec v1.2.7. Using mixcr v2.1.11, the UMI consensuses were aligned to TRA and TRB V and J templates and assembled into clonotypes. Clonotypes were classified as expanded or contracted when called significant by both edgeR and NoisET, with noise models trained on biological replicates. For edgeR calls, a false discovery rate-adjusted p below 0.01 and a log2 fold-change threshold of 1 were applied. As an exploratory analysis of dynamics, max-normalized trajectories of the 1000 most abundant clonotypes were examined by PCA with hierarchical clustering. Separately sequenced CD4+ and CD8+ repertoires were used to assign a CD4 or CD8 phenotype to each responding clone. Starting from the raw public reads, TCRdb applied fastp trimming at Q25, assembled clones with MiXCR and retained in-frame beta chains. Rows matching on CDR3 protein sequence are summarized as one entry with the most common DNA and genes. None of the V and J calls come from the authors' own analysis; TCRdb made them. Across this sample there are 150,000 to 200,000 distinct CDR3 sequences, with 31% seen only once. More than 10% of the sample rests with the top ten.

This entry belongs to a study of T-cell memory formation after mild COVID-19 (dated by TCRdb to the early 2020s). Regarding the research as a whole: TCR sequence clusters from the two donors were found to be largely donor specific. Longitudinal TCRalpha and TCRbeta repertoire sequencing tracked T-cell clones expanding and contracting after mild COVID-19 in a couple of donors. The cohort was made up of two young adult volunteers, one female and one male, who were previously healthy. What the work shows at the level of the full study, not this receptor alone: Contracting CD4+ clones appeared mostly in the CM and EM memory subsets, whereas CD8+ clones were enriched in EMRA. Only a couple of mild cases were covered in the study, and larger cohorts including severe cases with pre-infection samples were considered necessary. Clones contracting from day 15 to 85 had balanced CD4/CD8 phenotypes, while a second wave expanding from day 15 to 37 was biased towards CD4+. The detection of some responding clones in pre-infection memory suggests that pre-existing cross-reactive memory T cells joined the SARS-CoV-2 response. Whether the second-wave clones peaking on day 37 were SARS-CoV-2 specific was not confirmed.

Ficoll-Paque density gradient centrifugation was the method used to isolate PBMCs. The CDR3 spans 13 residues, from the cysteine through the phenylalanine. Of all the DNA, just the CDR3 is kept, 39 bases in frame from base 1. Looking up the germline V gene (reference sequence) yields CDR1 SGHKS and CDR2 YYEKEE. Cut back by 3 bases and 8 bases, the V and J ends lie 11 bases apart. This TCR derives from an adult woman who had mild COVID-19 (a few samples of this study predate the infection). The sample titles of this study are shuffled in the database, so cell type and time point are left out; the donor was told from shared clones. Recombination linked TRBV5-5 to TRBJ1-4, with TRBD1 perhaps the D gene, on 5 matching bases. Sequenced sample: PBMCs or a T cell subset sorted from them (not recorded which). The bases read TGTGCCAGCAGCTGGGGGACGGCAGAAAAACTGTTTTTT. Translated, it gives CASSWGTAEKLFF.